This T cell receptor beta chain was captured in a study of blood T cell repertoires in COVID-19 (dated by TCRdb to about 2020). Study-level background: Samples covering the acute and convalescent phases of COVID-19 were provided by collaborators in the United States, Italy and Spain. The material from the prospective study consisted of cDNA or gDNA derived from T cells, B-cell-depleted T cells, or PBMCs. Deeply sampled blood TCRbeta repertoires from subjects exposed to, actively infected with, or recovered from COVID-19 were included in the dataset. The repertoires were released in a freely available public database intended as a resource for research on the immune response to SARS-CoV-2. Samples came from the ongoing ImmuneRACE study (first 160 participants) plus 1,254 subjects from 6 global collaborators. Nearly every sample came with metadata listing a de-identified subject ID, COVID-19 status, age in years and sex. Where HLA class I and class II types were available, the types were taken from metadata supplied by the sample provider, not from assay-based typing.

TCRbeta CDR3 regions were amplified from genomic DNA by means of the immunoSEQ Assay, a bias-controlled multiplex PCR. On the authors' methods: The number of nucleated cells in each sample was estimated from the amplification of reference gene primers within the assay. To quantify the absolute abundance of each unique TCRbeta CDR3 rearrangement, sequence reads were collapsed and filtered. For each sample, productive Simpson clonality was calculated by taking the square root of Simpson's diversity index across productive rearrangements. TCRdb limited this immuneACCESS table to in-frame rearrangements with V and J called. A share of clones is missing; checked studies link under half to unresolved V genes, and the rest is unexplained. The V and J calls and clone size come from that table; D and trimming were worked out from the DNA. Within this sample are fewer than 300,000 clones, with 80% to 90% of them counted one time only. Of the sample, 2% to 2.5% falls within the top ten clones.

V gives up 5 bases and J gives up 8 bases, and the segment between their germline ends measures 12 bases. According to the germline V gene (reference sequence), CDR1 reads GTSNPN and CDR2 reads SVGIG. The CDR3 runs 12 amino acids, cysteine and phenylalanine included. Solely the CDR3 DNA is kept, with 36 bases framed from the first base. Regarding this clone: It has no known antigen specificity. Per-base quality was not reported, and no clone a single base away is much larger than it.

Whole blood was collected in K2EDTA tubes by collaborating institutions according to the institutions' own protocols. For TCRbeta analysis, collaborator samples were shipped as frozen whole blood, as isolated PBMCs, or as DNA extracted from either sample type. Results the study describes overall, beyond this receptor: Clinical and demographic metadata were provided uncurated, with the amount varying by source and participant.

Sequencing was done on a sample of peripheral blood. The chain couples TRBV30 to TRBJ1-4; a confident D gene designation cannot be given. This TCR was sampled from a woman aged 45-65 years with acute or convalescent COVID-19. Here is the DNA: TGTGCCTGGGAATCCGTTTCCGAAAAACTGTTTTTT. Its protein is CAWESVSEKLFF.